This T cell receptor beta chain was sequenced for a study of blood T cell repertoires in COVID-19. Libraries were prepared by immunoSEQ multiplex PCR; TCRdb keeps only in-frame clonotypes and omits some of them. The sample yields about 480,000 clones, around nine tenths seen once. Germline V gene sequence: CDR1 SEHNR, CDR2 FQNEAQ (reference sequence). CDR3 length: 14 residues. Trimming removed 4 bases from V and 1 base from J, with 11 bases in between. Sample: PBMCs or T cells enriched from blood (not recorded which). The chain employs TRBV7-9 and TRBJ2-7; possibly TRBD1 for D (6 bases). This clonotype was sampled from a woman aged 40-49 years who had recovered from COVID-19. For the CDR3, the DNA is TGTGCCAGCAGCTCACAGGGACCTTCCTACGAGCAGTACTTC. It codes for CASSSQGPSYEQYF. The full variable domain, with the rest looked up from reference TRBV7-9 and TRBJ2-7, is DTGVSQNPRHKITKRGQNVTFRCDPISEHNRLYWYRQTLGQGPEFLTYFQNEAQLEKSRLLSDRFSAERPKGSFSTLEIQRTEQGDSAMYLCASSSQGPSYEQYFGPGTRLTVT.